This TCR beta chain stems from a study of T cells in Graves' hyperthyroidism and ophthalmopathy. Researchers amplified the TCR beta CDR3 regions from RNA transcripts. HTBI primers were used for first-round RT-PCR of the TCR CDR3. TCRdb passed the multiplex PCR reads through MiXCR, listing each CDR3 protein once. The sample holds approximately 600,000 distinct CDR3 sequences, approximately 15% seen once. Germline CDR1 is MDHEN and CDR2 is SYDVKM. V lost 3 bases and J lost 4; bases outside the gene matches: 7. The CDR3 has 15 amino acids. The origin of this receptor is a woman between 18 and 29 years old with Graves' ophthalmopathy. The material sequenced was blood. The rearrangement joins TRBV28 to TRBJ1-2; 8 bases map to TRBD1. CDR3 in DNA: TGTGCCAGCAGTTTTGCCCCAGGGGGCCTCTATGGCTACACCTTC. Its protein product is CASSFAPGGLYGYTF.